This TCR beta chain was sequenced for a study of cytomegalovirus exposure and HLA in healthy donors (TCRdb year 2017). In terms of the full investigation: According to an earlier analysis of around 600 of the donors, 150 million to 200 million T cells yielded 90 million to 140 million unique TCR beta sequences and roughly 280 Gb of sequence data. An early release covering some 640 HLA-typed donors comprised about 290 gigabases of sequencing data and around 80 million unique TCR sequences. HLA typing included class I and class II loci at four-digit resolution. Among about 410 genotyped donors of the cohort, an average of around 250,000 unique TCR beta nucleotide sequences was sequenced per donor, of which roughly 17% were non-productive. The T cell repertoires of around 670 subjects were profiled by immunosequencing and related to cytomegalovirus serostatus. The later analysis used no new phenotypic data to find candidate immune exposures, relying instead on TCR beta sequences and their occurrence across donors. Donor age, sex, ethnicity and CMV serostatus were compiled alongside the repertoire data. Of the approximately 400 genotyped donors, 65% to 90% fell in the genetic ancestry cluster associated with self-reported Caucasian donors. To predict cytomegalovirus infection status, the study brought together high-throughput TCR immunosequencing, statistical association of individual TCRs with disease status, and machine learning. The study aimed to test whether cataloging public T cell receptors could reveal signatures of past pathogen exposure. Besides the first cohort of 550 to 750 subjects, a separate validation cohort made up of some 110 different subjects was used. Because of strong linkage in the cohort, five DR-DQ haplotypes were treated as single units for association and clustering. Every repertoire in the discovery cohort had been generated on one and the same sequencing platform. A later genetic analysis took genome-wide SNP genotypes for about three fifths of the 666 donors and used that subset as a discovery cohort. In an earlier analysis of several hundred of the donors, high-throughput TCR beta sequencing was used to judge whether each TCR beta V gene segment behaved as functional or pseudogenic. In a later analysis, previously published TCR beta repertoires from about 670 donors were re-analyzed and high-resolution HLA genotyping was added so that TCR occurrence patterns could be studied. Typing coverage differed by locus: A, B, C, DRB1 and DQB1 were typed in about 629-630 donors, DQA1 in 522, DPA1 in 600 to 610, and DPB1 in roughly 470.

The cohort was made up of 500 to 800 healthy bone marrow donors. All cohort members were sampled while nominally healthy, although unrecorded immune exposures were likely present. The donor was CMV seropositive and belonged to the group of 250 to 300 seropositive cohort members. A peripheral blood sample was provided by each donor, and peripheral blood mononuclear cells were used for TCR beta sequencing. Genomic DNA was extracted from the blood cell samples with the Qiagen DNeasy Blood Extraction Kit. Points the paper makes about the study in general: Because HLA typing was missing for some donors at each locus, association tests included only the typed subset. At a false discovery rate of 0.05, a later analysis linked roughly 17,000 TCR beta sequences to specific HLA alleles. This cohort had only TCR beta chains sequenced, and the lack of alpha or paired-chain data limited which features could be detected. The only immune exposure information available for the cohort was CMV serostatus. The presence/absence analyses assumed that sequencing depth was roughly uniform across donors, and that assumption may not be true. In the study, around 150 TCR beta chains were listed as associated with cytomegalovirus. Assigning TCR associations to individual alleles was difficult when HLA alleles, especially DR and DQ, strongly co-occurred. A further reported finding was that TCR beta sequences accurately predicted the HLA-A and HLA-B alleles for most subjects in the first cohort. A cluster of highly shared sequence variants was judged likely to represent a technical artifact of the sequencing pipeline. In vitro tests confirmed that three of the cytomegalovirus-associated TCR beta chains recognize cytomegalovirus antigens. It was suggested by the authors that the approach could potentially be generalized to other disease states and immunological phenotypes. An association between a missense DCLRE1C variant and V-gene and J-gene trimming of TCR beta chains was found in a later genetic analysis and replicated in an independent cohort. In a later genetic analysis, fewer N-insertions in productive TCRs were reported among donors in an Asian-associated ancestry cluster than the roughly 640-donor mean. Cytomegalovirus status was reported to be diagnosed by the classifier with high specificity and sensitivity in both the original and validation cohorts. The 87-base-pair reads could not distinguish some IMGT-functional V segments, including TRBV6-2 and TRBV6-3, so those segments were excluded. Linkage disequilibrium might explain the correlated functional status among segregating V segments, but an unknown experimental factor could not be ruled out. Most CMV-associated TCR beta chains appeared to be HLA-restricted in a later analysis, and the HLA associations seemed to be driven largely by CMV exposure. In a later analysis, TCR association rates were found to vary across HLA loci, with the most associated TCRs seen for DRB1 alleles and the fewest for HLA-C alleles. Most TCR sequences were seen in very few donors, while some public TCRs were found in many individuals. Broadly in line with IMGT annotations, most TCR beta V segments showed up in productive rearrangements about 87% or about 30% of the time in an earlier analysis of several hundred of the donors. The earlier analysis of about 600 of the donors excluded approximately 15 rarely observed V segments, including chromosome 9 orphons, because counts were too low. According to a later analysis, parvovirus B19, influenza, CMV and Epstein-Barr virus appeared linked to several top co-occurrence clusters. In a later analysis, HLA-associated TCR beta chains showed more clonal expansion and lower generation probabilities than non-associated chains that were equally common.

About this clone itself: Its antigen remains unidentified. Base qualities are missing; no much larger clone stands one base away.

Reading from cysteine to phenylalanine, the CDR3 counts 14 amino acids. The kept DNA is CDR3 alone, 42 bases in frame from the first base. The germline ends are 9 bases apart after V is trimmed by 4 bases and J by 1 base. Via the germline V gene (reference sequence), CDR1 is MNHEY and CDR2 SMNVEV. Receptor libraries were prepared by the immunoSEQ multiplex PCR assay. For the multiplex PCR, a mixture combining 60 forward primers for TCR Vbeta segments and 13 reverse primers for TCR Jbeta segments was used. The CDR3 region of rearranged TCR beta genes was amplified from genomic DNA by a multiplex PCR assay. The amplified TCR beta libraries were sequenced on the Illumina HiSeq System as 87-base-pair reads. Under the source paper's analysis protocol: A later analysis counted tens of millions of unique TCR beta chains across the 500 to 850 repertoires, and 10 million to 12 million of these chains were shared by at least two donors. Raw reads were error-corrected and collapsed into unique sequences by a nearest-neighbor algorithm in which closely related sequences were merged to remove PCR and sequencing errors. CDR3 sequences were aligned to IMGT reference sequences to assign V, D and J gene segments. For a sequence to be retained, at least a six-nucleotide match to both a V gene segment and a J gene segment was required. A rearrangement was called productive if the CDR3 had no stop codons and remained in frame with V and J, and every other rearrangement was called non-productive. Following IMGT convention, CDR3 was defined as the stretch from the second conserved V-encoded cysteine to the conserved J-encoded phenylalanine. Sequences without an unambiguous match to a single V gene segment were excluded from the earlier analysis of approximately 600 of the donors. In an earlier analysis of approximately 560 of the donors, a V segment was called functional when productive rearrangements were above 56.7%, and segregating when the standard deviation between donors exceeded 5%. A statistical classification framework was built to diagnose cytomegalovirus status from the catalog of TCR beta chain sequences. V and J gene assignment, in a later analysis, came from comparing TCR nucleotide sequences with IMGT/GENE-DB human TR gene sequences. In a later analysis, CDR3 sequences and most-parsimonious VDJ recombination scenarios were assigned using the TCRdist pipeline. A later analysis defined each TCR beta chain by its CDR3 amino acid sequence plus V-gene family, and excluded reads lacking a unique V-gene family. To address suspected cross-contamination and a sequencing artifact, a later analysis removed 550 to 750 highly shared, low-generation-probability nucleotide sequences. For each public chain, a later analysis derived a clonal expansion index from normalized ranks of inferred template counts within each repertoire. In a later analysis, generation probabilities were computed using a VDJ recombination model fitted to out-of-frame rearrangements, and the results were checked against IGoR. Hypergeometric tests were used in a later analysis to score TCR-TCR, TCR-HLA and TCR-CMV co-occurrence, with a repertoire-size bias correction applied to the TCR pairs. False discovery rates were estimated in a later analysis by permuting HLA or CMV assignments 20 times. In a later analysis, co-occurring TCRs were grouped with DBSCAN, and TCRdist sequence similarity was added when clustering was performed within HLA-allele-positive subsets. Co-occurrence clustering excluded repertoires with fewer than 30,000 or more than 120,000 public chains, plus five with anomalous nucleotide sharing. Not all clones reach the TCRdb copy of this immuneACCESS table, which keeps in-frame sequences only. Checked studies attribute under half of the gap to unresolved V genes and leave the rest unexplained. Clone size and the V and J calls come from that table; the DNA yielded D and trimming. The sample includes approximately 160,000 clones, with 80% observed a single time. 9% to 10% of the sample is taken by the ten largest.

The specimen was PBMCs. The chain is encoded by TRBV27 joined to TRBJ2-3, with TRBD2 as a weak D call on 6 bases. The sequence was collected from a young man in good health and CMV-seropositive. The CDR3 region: CASSWASGTDTQYF. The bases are TGTGCCAGCAGTTGGGCTAGCGGCACAGATACGCAGTATTTT.